Presented here are 15 T cell receptor beta chains from one specimen sequenced in a study of cytomegalovirus exposure and HLA in healthy donors. PCR used 60 Vbeta primers and 13 Jbeta primers. This table comes from immunoSEQ multiplex PCR, and its TCRdb copy is limited to in-frame clones, with some not included. This table holds under 250,000 clones, roughly 88% found once. Sequencing was carried out using PBMCs. All receptors derive from a boy between 2 and 10 years old in good health and CMV-seronegative.

The chain is built from TRBV27 and TRBJ1-6; 7 bases match TRBD1. The CDR3 has 16 residues. CDR1 and CDR2 (germline): MNHEY, SMNVEV (reference sequence). With V trimmed by 5 bases and J by 9 bases, 13 bases remained unmatched. CDR3 nucleotides: TGTGCCAGCAGTCCATACCACTCTGACAGGGTTTCACCCCTCCACTTT. Amino acid sequence: CASSPYHSDRVSPLHF.

The gene calls are TRBV30 and TRBJ2-3, with TRBD2 matching 11 bases. Germline CDR1 reads GTSNPN; CDR2 reads SVGIG (reference sequence). V shed 1 base and J 0 bases; nucleotides not matched to a gene: 0. The CDR3 is 15 residues long. CDR3 coding DNA: TGTGCCTGGAGTGGGACTAGCGGGAGCACAGATACGCAGTATTTT. This codes for CAWSGTSGSTDTQYF.

This chain joins TRBV5-1 and TRBJ2-7; possible D gene TRBD2, 5 bases. Germline CDR1 and CDR2: SGHRS and YFSETQ. The V end lost 5 bases, the J end lost 0 bases, and 18 bases lay between the germline ends. The CDR3 totals 16 residues. CDR3 residues: CASSQPWGAVSYEQYF. CDR3 coding DNA: TGCGCCAGCAGTCAACCCTGGGGAGCGGTCTCCTACGAGCAGTACTTC.

This sequence joins TRBV30 and TRBJ2-7; TRBD2 matches at 7 bases. The CDR3 is made up of 16 amino acids. The trim removed 1 base at V and 3 bases at J, leaving 12 bases unmatched. CDR1 and CDR2 (germline): GTSNPN, SVGIG (reference sequence). This CDR3 is CAWSAALAASYYEQYF. DNA for the CDR3: TGTGCCTGGAGTGCCGCCCTAGCGGCCTCATACTACGAGCAGTACTTC. Full variable domain (remainder filled in from reference TRBV30 and TRBJ2-7): SQTIHQWPATLVQPVGSPLSLECTVEGTSNPNLYWYRQAAGRGLQLLFYSVGIGQISSEVPQNLSASRPQDRQFILSSKKLLLSDSGFYLCAWSAALAASYYEQYFGPGTRLTVT.

The CDR3 sequence: CASSLLEGRRNIQYF. In DNA form, the CDR3 reads TGTGCCAGCAGTTTATTGGAGGGGCGGAGGAACATTCAGTACTTC. V gene TRBV27 combines with J gene TRBJ2-4, with a possible D match to TRBD2 (6 bases). Germline CDR1 reads MNHEY; CDR2 reads SMNVEV (reference sequence). V gave up 1 base and J gave up 7 bases, with 14 bases separating them. The CDR3 contains 15 residues.

The V gene is TRBV6-6, the J gene TRBJ1-2; D perhaps matches TRBD1 (5 bases). Germline assignment: CDR1 MNHNY and CDR2 SVGAGI (reference sequence). This CDR3 spans 11 amino acids. V shed 9 bases and J shed 4 bases, with 9 bases lying between them. As DNA, the CDR3 is TGTGCCAGTCTCGGGGGCTATGGCTACACCTTC. Residues: CASLGGYGYTF.

The chain recombines TRBV18 with TRBJ2-5; a weak D match, TRBD1 (7 bases). The CDR3 contains 14 residues. The V gene lost 2 bases and the J gene lost 5 bases, with 12 bases spanning the gap. The germline CDR1 and CDR2 sequences are KGHSH and LQKENI. CDR3 nucleotide sequence: TGTGCCAGCTCACCAAAGCAGGGGGGCGAGACCCAGTACTTC. Translation gives CASSPKQGGETQYF.

The chain uses TRBV30 and TRBJ1-2; D is undetermined. Trimming removed 0 bases from V and 7 bases from J, with 15 bases in between. This CDR3 spans 14 amino acids. Per the germline V gene, CDR1 is GTSNPN and CDR2 is SVGIG (reference sequence). CDR3: CAWSVRRALAGYTF. CDR3 DNA sequence: TGTGCCTGGAGTGTAAGGAGGGCACTGGCTGGCTACACCTTC.

V usage is TRBV7-9 and J usage is TRBJ2-7; a possible D gene is TRBD2 (5 bases). The CDR3 contains 14 residues. Germline V gene lookup returns CDR1 SEHNR and CDR2 FQNEAQ (reference sequence). Trimming removed 3 bases from V and 5 bases from J, with 14 bases in between. In DNA form, the CDR3 reads TGTGCCAGCAGCTTGTATGAAGGGCGGGACGAGCAGTACTTC. This sequence encodes CASSLYEGRDEQYF. Looking up the rest from reference TRBV7-9 and TRBJ2-7 gives the full variable domain: DTGVSQNPRHKITKRGQNVTFRCDPISEHNRLYWYRQTLGQGPEFLTYFQNEAQLEKSRLLSDRFSAERPKGSFSTLEIQRTEQGDSAMYLCASSLYEGRDEQYFGPGTRLTVT.

The V call is TRBV6-1, the J call TRBJ1-1, with TRBD1 identical over 8 bases. J was trimmed by 8 bases and V by 5 bases; bases with no gene match: 10. This CDR3 spans 14 amino acids. Germline CDR1 and CDR2: MNHNS and SASEGT. The CDR3 DNA reads TGTGCCAGCAGTTCAGGACAGGGCACCGCCGAAGCTTTCTTT. It translates to CASSSGQGTAEAFF.

This sequence joins TRBV6-1 and TRBJ2-3; possibly TRBD2 for D (5 bases). CDR1 is MNHNS and CDR2 is SASEGT in the germline V gene. The CDR3 totals 18 residues. V shed 4 bases and J shed 2 bases, with 22 bases lying between them. The CDR3 nucleotides are TGTGCCAGCAGTGGAGGGTCAGAAGCCCTCCTAATCACAGATACGCAGTATTTT. Translating gives CASSGGSEALLITDTQYF.

The chain is built from TRBV29-1 and TRBJ1-2; the match to TRBD1 covers 8 bases. Germline-derived CDR1 and CDR2 are SQVTM and ANQGSEA. The CDR3 runs 14 residues. J lost 1 base, V lost 3 bases, and 4 bases had no gene match. As DNA, the CDR3 is TGCAGCGTTGAGCAGACAGGGGTTAACTATGGCTACACCTTC. Translated, it gives CSVEQTGVNYGYTF.

The rearrangement uses TRBV6-4 and TRBJ2-1; D may be TRBD2 (6 bases). The CDR3 sequence is 16 residues long. Trimming stripped 5 bases from V and 0 bases from J, with 14 bases between. CDR1 is MRHNA, CDR2 SNTAGT, per germline. The CDR3 DNA follows: TGTGCCAGCAGTTCACTAGCAGAAAGCTCCTACAATGAGCAGTTCTTC. As protein: CASSSLAESSYNEQFF.

The chain has TRBV30 and TRBJ1-2; 7 bases fit TRBD1. The germline CDR1 and CDR2 sequences are GTSNPN and SVGIG (reference sequence). This CDR3 spans 15 amino acids. The trim removed 4 bases at V and 5 bases at J, leaving 13 bases unmatched. The CDR3 DNA reads as TGTGCCTGGAAACGGGACAGAGACTCTTGGTATGGCTACACCTTC. Its translation: CAWKRDRDSWYGYTF.

The gene calls are TRBV5-4 and TRBJ2-5; no definite D call. Germline V CDR1 and CDR2: SGHNT, YYREEE (reference sequence). The CDR3 runs 14 residues. The V and J ends lost 0 bases and 0 bases respectively, with 6 bases between them. The CDR3 DNA is TGTGCCAGCAGCTTGGACGCGAACCAAGAGACCCAGTACTTC. It encodes CASSLDANQETQYF.